The following is a T cell receptor beta chain sequence with its context. Its antigen is unknown. V gave up 1 base and J gave up 2 bases, with 11 bases separating them. This CDR3 comprises 15 residues. Germline CDR1 reads SGHDN; CDR2 reads FVKESK. This sample was included in a study of post-analysis software for immune sequencing data. About the study: Multiple sclerosis in the patients followed relapsing-remitting, secondary progressive and progressive-relapsing courses.

Unique molecular identifiers tagged the TCR beta cDNA libraries. T cells numbering about 0.85 to 11 million gave rise to around 460,000 cDNA molecules. TCRdb recomputed calls from the PCR reads with MiXCR, one row per CDR3 protein. Of 820,000 or so distinct CDR3 sequences listed, about 53% were seen once; the top ten hold about 4.8%. General study points: Among 5 or 6 TRBV segments more frequent in patients than controls were TRBV5-6, TRBV5-1 and TRBV20-1. Multiple sclerosis was associated with a significant reduction in normalized Chao1 diversity relative to controls. Those samples that were prepared in the same batch co-clustered strongly by F measure.

The receptor was isolated from a girl aged 5 to 17 with multiple sclerosis. The chain recombines TRBV14 with TRBJ1-2, with D perhaps TRBD1 (6 bases). Sequenced: blood. CDR3 sequence reads: CASSQGYRENYGYTF. The CDR3 bases are TGTGCCAGCAGCCAAGGTTACAGGGAGAACTATGGCTACACCTTC.